These 7 T cell receptor beta chains originate from one sample sequenced in a study of blood T cell repertoires in COVID-19. Clones were sequenced by immunoSEQ multiplex PCR, and TCRdb holds only the in-frame ones, with some missing. The table lists around 310,000 clones, nearly 90% of them singletons. The specimen was peripheral blood. The receptor set was obtained from a middle-aged woman with COVID-19, enrolled during active disease.

The V and J genes are TRBV4-3 and TRBJ1-5; no reliable D call. V lost 0 bases and J 0 bases, leaving 9 bases between the germline ends. The CDR3 totals 16 residues. Germline assignment: CDR1 LGHNA and CDR2 YSLEER. The CDR3 bases are TGCGCCAGCAGCCAAGAGCCACTCCTTAGCAATCAGCCCCAGCATTTT. This encodes CASSQEPLLSNQPQHF.

This clone came up once. The rearrangement links TRBV20-1 to TRBJ2-7; a possible D gene is TRBD1 (5 bases). CDR1 is DFQATT and CDR2 is SNEGSKA in the germline V gene (reference sequence). This CDR3 is 12 amino acids long. V dropped 3 bases and J dropped 1 base, with 7 bases sitting between them. The CDR3 DNA reads TGCAGTGCTAGTACAGGTTCCTACGAGCAGTACTTC. This encodes CSASTGSYEQYF.

The chain combines TRBV7-9 with TRBJ2-7; tentative D call: TRBD1 (6 bases). The germline gives CDR1 SEHNR, CDR2 FQNEAQ (reference sequence). The CDR3 extends over 14 amino acids. With 3 bases removed from V and 2 bases from J, the gap between germline ends came to 11 bases. The CDR3 DNA sequence: TGTGCCAGCAGCTTTGGCAGGGGCCCCTACGAGCAGTACTTC. Translation gives CASSFGRGPYEQYF.

Turning to this clone: Its ends do not fully match the called genes, so a read error is possible. The genes are TRBV9 and TRBJ2-7; 9 bases are shared with TRBD2. Germline V gene sequence: CDR1 SGDLS, CDR2 YYNGEE. CDR3 length equals 14 residues. The CDR3 DNA reads as TGTGCCAGCAGCGCTAGCGGGAACTCCCACGAGCAGTACTTC. It specifies CASSASGNSHEQYF.

This clone was observed a single time. The chain recombines TRBV5-1 with TRBJ1-2; 11 bases agree with TRBD1. The CDR3 runs 16 residues. Germline V gene lookup returns CDR1 SGHRS and CDR2 YFSETQ. After removal of 3 bases from V and 4 bases from J, the junction contained 8 bases not matched to a gene. The CDR3 sequence is CASSSAGTGGTYGYTF. CDR3 DNA: TGCGCCAGCAGCTCAGCCGGGACAGGGGGGACCTATGGCTACACCTTC.

The chain combines TRBV4-3 with TRBJ2-7; 13 bases fit TRBD2. The CDR3 contains 17 residues. Germline V CDR1 and CDR2: LGHNA, YSLEER. J lost 2 bases, V lost 4 bases, and 8 bases had no gene match. CDR3 nucleotide sequence: TGCGCCAGCAGCCTTGGGACTAGCGGGGCTCTACCCTACGAGCAGTACTTC. Translation gives CASSLGTSGALPYEQYF.

The chain couples TRBV19 to TRBJ2-2; possible D gene TRBD1, 6 bases. The V end lost 6 bases, the J end lost 1 base, and 12 bases lay between the germline ends. The CDR3 runs 15 residues. Germline CDR1 LNHDA, CDR2 SQIVND (reference sequence). The CDR3 coding sequence is TGTGCCAGTAGGGAAGACAGGATGAACACCGGGGAGCTGTTTTTT. Translation: CASREDRMNTGELFF.